This T cell receptor (beta chain) stems from a study of PD-L1 blockade in urothelial cancer. Sequencing was performed with immunoSEQ multiplex PCR; in TCRdb, only in-frame clones are kept and a portion is missing. The sample lists around 80,000 clones, 75% to 90% occurring once. The CDR3 spans 16 residues. Per the germline V gene, CDR1 is LNHDA and CDR2 is SQIVND (reference sequence). J was trimmed by 5 bases and V by 1 base; bases with no gene match: 8. The V call is TRBV19, the J call TRBJ1-2; 9 bases are a match to TRBD1. The source material was PBMCs, sampled around atezolizumab (anti-PD-L1) treatment. The source is a woman between 65 and 79 years old with urothelial cancer. Written as DNA, the CDR3 is TGTGCCAGTAGTATAGCCCCGACAGGGGGACCGTATGGCTACACCTTC. Protein sequence: CASSIAPTGGPYGYTF.